This entry is about one T cell receptor (beta chain). Its target is not known. The record originates from a study of cytomegalovirus exposure and HLA in healthy donors. Study results and limitations: It was confirmed in vitro that a few of the CMV-associated chains were specific for CMV antigens.

The PCR employed 60 Vbeta primers together with 13 Jbeta primers. Repertoires were generated with immunoSEQ multiplex PCR, while TCRdb's copy carries only in-frame clones and drops some. Here the sample spans 95,000 to 150,000 clones, approximately 15% being singletons. The source of this sequence is a woman in her late teens or twenties in good health and CMV-seronegative. The sequenced sample consisted of PBMCs.

The CDR3 is CASSIRVGTEAFF. The CDR3 DNA sequence: TGTGCCAGTAGTATACGTGTAGGGACAGAAGCTTTCTTT. The chain is built from TRBV19 and TRBJ1-1; D perhaps matches TRBD1 (6 bases). V was clipped by 2 bases and J by 8 bases, with 12 bases between them. CDR1 and CDR2 from the germline V gene are LNHDA and SQIVND (reference sequence). The CDR3 contains 13 residues. Combining the CDR3 with reference TRBV19 and TRBJ1-1 gives the whole variable domain DGGITQSPKYLFRKEGQNVTLSCEQNLNHDAMYWYRQDPGQGLRLIYYSQIVNDFQKGDIAEGYSVSREKKESFPLTVTSAQKNPTAFYLCASSIRVGTEAFFGQGTRLTVV.